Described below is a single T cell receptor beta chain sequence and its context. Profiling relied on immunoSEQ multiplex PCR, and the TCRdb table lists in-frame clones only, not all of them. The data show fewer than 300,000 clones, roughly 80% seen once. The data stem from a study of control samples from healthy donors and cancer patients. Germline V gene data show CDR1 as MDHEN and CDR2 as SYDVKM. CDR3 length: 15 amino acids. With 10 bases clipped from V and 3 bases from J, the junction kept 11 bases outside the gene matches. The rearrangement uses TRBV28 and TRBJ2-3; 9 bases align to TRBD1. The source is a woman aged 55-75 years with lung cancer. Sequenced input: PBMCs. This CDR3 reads CAILPPGTGTDTQYF. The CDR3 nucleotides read TGTGCCATCCTCCCCCCCGGGACAGGGACAGATACGCAGTATTTT. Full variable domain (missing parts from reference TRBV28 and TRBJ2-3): DVKVTQSSRYLVKRTGEKVFLECVQDMDHENMFWYRQDPGLGLRLIYFSYDVKMKEKGDIPEGYSVSREKKERFSLILESASTNQTSMYLCAILPPGTGTDTQYFGPGTRLTVL.